This passage covers 14 T cell receptor beta chains from one sample sequenced in a study of blood T cell repertoires in COVID-19 (TCRdb year 2020). Preparation of the library involved the immunoSEQ multiplex PCR assay. Not all clones reach the TCRdb copy of this immuneACCESS table, which keeps in-frame sequences only. Checked studies attribute under half of the gap to unresolved V genes and leave the rest unexplained. In this sample the table shows around 83,000 clones, over 65% of which occur a single time. Roughly 15% of the sample goes to the ten largest clones. The sequencing sample was made of peripheral blood. The receptor set was obtained from a woman aged 70-85 years with acute or convalescent COVID-19.

The rearrangement joins TRBV7-9 to TRBJ1-2; 8 bases match TRBD1. The CDR3 is made up of 15 amino acids. J lost 4 bases, V lost 3 bases, and 7 bases had no gene match. The germline gives CDR1 SEHNR, CDR2 FQNEAQ (reference sequence). Here the CDR3 DNA reads TGTGCCAGCAGCTTGTCAGGGGGCGTTGGCTATGGCTACACCTTC. Residues: CASSLSGGVGYGYTF.

This clone was found once. The chain employs TRBV5-3 and TRBJ2-1; D remains unclear. TRBV5-3 is an open reading frame whose function is uncertain. CDR3 size: 12 residues. The ends were cut back, 4 bases at V and 5 bases at J, with 7 bases in the middle. The CDR3 reads CARSIRDNEQFF. Written as DNA, the CDR3 is TGTGCCAGAAGCATCCGAGACAATGAGCAGTTCTTC.

The chain uses TRBV5-5 and TRBJ2-2; the D gene is possibly TRBD2 (7 bases). Germline-derived CDR1 and CDR2 are SGHKS and YYEKEE (reference sequence). The CDR3 sequence is 15 residues long. V was pared by 2 bases and J by 5 bases, with 13 bases between. The CDR3 is CASSFVGGQTGELFF. The CDR3 DNA is TGTGCCAGCAGCTTCGTGGGGGGGCAAACCGGGGAGCTGTTTTTT.

This clone was seen a single time. This chain links TRBV7-2 with TRBJ2-1, with 7 positions matching TRBD1. From germline, CDR1 is SGHTA and CDR2 FQGNSA. Trimming cost V 6 bases and J 12 bases; bases outside gene matches: 8. This CDR3 spans 12 amino acids. The CDR3 region is CASSAPGQTQFF. The CDR3 nucleotides read TGTGCCAGCAGTGCCCCGGGACAGACGCAGTTCTTC.

Here the CDR3 reads CAINQGRGLDTIYF. The CDR3 DNA reads as TGTGCCATCAACCAGGGCCGCGGTTTGGACACCATATATTTT. The chain joins TRBV10-3 to TRBJ1-3; possibly TRBD1 for D (5 bases). The V gene lost 7 bases and the J gene lost 8 bases, with 18 bases spanning the gap. The V gene's germline CDR1 is ENHRY and CDR2 SYGVKD. CDR3 length: 14 amino acids.

The chain joins TRBV7-9 to TRBJ2-3; maybe TRBD1 (5 bases). Germline lookup yields CDR1 SEHNR and CDR2 FQNEAQ (reference sequence). V was clipped by 3 bases and J by 2 bases, with 12 bases between them. This CDR3 region has 15 residues. DNA for the CDR3: TGTGCCAGCAGCTTGTACCCCAGGGTCACAGATACGCAGTATTTT. It yields the protein CASSLYPRVTDTQYF.

The gene calls are TRBV9 and TRBJ1-2; TRBD1 might be the D (6 bases). Trimming removed 0 bases from V and 3 bases from J, with 12 bases in between. The CDR3 spans 15 residues. CDR1 is SGDLS, CDR2 YYNGEE, per germline. In nucleotides, the CDR3 is TGTGCCAGCAGCGTAGGGTCCGGGGGGCACTATGGCTACACCTTC. Amino acids: CASSVGSGGHYGYTF.

The chain couples TRBV3-1 (or the pseudogene TRBV3-2) to TRBJ2-5; tentatively, D is TRBD1 (5 bases). In germline, CDR1 is LGHDT, CDR2 YNNKEL (reference sequence). There are 15 residues in the CDR3. V lost 0 bases, J lost 4 bases, and 12 bases lay in between. The CDR3 sequence is CASSQDWTTRETQYF. The DNA for the CDR3 is TGTGCCAGCAGCCAAGACTGGACAACAAGAGAGACCCAGTACTTC.

The chain carries TRBV12-3 or TRBV12-4 and TRBJ1-2, with D unresolved. V lost 4 bases and J lost 4, with 10 bases in between. The CDR3 spans 13 residues. Here the CDR3 DNA reads TGTGCCAGCAGTTCTACAGATCTCTATGGCTACACCTTC. Translated, it gives CASSSTDLYGYTF.

V usage is TRBV27 and J usage is TRBJ2-1; 7 nucleotides match TRBD2. After removal of 5 bases from V and 5 bases from J, the junction contained 21 bases not matched to a gene. The CDR3 loop spans 19 amino acids. CDR1 and CDR2 (germline): MNHEY, SMNVEV (reference sequence). The CDR3 spells CASSLLFRESGGNDNEQFF. Here the CDR3 DNA reads TGTGCCAGCAGTCTTCTCTTTAGAGAGTCGGGGGGTAACGACAATGAGCAGTTCTTC.

This clone was seen a few times. The chain carries TRBV5-4 and TRBJ2-7, with 7 nucleotides matching TRBD1. Germline CDR1 is SGHNT and CDR2 is YYREEE (reference sequence). With V trimmed by 6 bases and J by 6 bases, 9 bases remained unmatched. The CDR3 consists of 13 residues. CDR3 coding DNA: TGTGCCAGCAACCGACAGGGATCAGGCGAGCAGTACGTC. It codes for CASNRQGSGEQYV.

This chain connects TRBV5-6 to TRBJ1-1; 7 bases map to TRBD1. J was trimmed by 1 base and V by 0 bases; bases with no gene match: 9. Germline loops: CDR1 SGHDT, CDR2 YYEEEE. The CDR3 spans 17 residues. The CDR3 spells CASSLGGGAMGNTEAFF. CDR3 nucleotides: TGTGCCAGCAGCTTGGGAGGGGGCGCGATGGGGAACACTGAAGCTTTCTTT.

The chain links TRBV29-1 to TRBJ1-3; TRBD1 is a possible D gene (6 bases). V was cut by 3 bases and J by 1 base, with 10 bases left in between. The CDR3 is made up of 14 amino acids. Germline CDR1 and CDR2: SQVTM and ANQGSEA. Here the CDR3 DNA reads TGCAGCGTTGAGCTGACAGGATCTGGAAACACCATATATTTT. Its translation: CSVELTGSGNTIYF.

The CDR3 sequence: CASSGGAYGNTEAFF. The DNA for the CDR3 is TGTGCCAGCAGCGGGGGGGCCTATGGGAACACTGAAGCTTTCTTT. V is TRBV7-9 and J is TRBJ1-1; possibly TRBD1 for D (6 bases). The CDR3 totals 15 residues. Germline V gene data show CDR1 as SEHNR and CDR2 as FQNEAQ (reference sequence). V gave up 5 bases and J gave up 1 base, with 14 bases separating them.